This T cell receptor beta chain was sequenced during a study of naive and memory T cell subsets. Both TRBC1 and TRBC2 were covered by a beta constant-region primer of two equimolar oligonucleotides. Four rounds of PCR amplified the ligated cDNA using nested alpha and beta constant-region primers plus SP2. A 12-nucleotide UMI and the SP2 primer were added to the cDNA 3' end by oligonucleotide ligation. Using its own MiXCR run on the UMI-ligation and nested PCR reads, TCRdb lists one record per CDR3 protein. Seen here are about 150,000 distinct CDR3 sequences, 22% observed once, and the top ten hold 0.085% to 0.11%. Trimming removed 4 bases from V and 7 bases from J, with 6 bases in between. The CDR3 totals 11 residues. Germline V gene data show CDR1 as SGDLS and CDR2 as YYNGEE. Cells stained for CD3, CD4, CD8, CD45RA, CD27 and viability were sorted into four CD45RA/CD27 subsets. This clonotype was seen many times. Its target is not known.

Study-wide findings and caveats: Possibly reflecting memory cells re-expressing CD45RA, a few larger clonotypes occurred in naive repertoires, especially CD8. TCR abundance followed a power law differing between naive and memory subsets.

The rearrangement uses TRBV9 and TRBJ2-1, with D unresolved. Sequencing was done on a sample of naive CD4+ T cells from blood. The source is a human donor in good health. The CDR3 region is CASSLWNEQFF. In DNA form, the CDR3 reads TGTGCCAGCAGCTTATGGAATGAGCAGTTCTTC. The full variable domain, with the rest looked up from reference TRBV9 and TRBJ2-1, is DSGVTQTPKHLITATGQRVTLRCSPRSGDLSVYWYQQSLDQGLQFLIQYYNGEERAKGNILERFSAQQFPDLHSELNLSSLELGDSALYFCASSLWNEQFFGPGTRLTVL.